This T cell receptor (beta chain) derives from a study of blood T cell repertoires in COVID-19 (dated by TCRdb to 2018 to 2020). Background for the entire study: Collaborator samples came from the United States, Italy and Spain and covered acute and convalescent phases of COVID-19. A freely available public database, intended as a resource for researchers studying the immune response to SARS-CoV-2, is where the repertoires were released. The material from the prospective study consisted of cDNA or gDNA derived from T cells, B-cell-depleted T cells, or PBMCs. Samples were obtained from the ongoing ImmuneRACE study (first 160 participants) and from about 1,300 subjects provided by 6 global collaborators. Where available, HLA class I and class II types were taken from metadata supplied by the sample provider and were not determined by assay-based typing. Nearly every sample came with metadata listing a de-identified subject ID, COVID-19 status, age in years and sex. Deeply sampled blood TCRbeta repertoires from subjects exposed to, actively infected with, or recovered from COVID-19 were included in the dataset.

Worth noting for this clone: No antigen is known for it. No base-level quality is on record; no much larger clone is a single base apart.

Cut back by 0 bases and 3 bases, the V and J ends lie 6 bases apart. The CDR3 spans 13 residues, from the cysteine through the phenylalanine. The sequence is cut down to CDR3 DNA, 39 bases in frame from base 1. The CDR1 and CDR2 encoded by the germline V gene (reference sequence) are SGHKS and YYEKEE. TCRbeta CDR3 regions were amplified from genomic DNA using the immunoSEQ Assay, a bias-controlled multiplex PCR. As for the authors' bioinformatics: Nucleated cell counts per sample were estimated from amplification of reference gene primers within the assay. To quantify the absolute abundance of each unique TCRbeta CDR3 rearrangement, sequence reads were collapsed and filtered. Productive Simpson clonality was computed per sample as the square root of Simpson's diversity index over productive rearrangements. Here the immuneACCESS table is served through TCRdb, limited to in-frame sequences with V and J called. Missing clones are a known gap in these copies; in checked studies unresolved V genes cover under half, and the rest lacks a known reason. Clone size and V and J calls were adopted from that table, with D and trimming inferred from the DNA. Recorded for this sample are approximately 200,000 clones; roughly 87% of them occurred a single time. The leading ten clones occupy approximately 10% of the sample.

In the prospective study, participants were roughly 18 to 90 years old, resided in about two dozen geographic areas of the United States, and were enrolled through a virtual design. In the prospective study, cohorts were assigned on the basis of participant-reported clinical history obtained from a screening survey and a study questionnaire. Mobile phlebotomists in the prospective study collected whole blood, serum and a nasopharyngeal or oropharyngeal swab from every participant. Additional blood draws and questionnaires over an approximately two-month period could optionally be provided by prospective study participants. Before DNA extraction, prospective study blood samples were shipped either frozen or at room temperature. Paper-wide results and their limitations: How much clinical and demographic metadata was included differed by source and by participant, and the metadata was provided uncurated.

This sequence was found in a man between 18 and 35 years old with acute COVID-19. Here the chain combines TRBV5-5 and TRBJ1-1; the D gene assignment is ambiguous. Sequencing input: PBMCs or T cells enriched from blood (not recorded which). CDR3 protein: CASSLDSDTEAFF. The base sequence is TGTGCCAGCAGCTTGGACAGTGACACTGAAGCTTTCTTT. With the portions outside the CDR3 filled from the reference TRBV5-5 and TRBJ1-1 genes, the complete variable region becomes DAGVTQSPTHLIKTRGQQVTLRCSPISGHKSVSWYQQVLGQGPQFIFQYYEKEERGRGNFPDRFSARQFPNYSSELNVNALLLGDSALYLCASSLDSDTEAFFGQGTRLTVV.